Listed here are 15 T cell receptor beta chains from one sample, sequenced in a study of molecular identifiers for immune sequencing clone quantification. TCRdb fed the PCR reads into MiXCR, producing one record per CDR3 protein. The table has about 98,000 distinct CDR3 sequences, about 35% seen once. Sequenced input: naive CD8+ T cells from blood, with Jurkat cell RNA spiked in. The subset here: FACS-sorted CD8+CD4-CCR7+CD45RA+ naive T cells. Source of these receptors: a human donor in good health. Some libraries in this study had Jurkat cell RNA spiked in.

In the case of this clonotype: A read error may be the cause here, since a much bigger clone is one base away. This CDR3 is CASSARLALPYEQYF. CDR3 bases: TGTGCCAGCAGTGCCCGACTAGCGCTCCCCTACGAGCAGTACTTC. The chain is built from TRBV6-5 and TRBJ2-7; 8 bases align to TRBD2. From germline, CDR1 is MNHEY and CDR2 SVGAGI. Losses at the gene ends were 5 bases for V and 2 bases for J; bases not matched to a gene: 8. CDR3 length equals 15 residues.

Comments on this clonotype: A much larger clone lies a single base off, so this may be a read error. The V call is TRBV2, the J call TRBJ2-3, with 8 positions matching TRBD1. Trimming took 4 bases from V and 5 from J; bases not matched to a gene: 5. This CDR3 is 14 amino acids long. Germline lookup yields CDR1 SNHLY and CDR2 FYNNEI. The CDR3 here is CASSVQGGKDTQYF. CDR3 nucleotide sequence: TGTGCCAGCAGTGTACAGGGGGGCAAAGATACGCAGTATTTT.

At least ten counts were recorded for this clonotype. The J gene is TRBJ2-2, the V gene TRBV7-9; D not resolved. V lost 0 bases to trimming and J lost 3 bases, with 5 bases between them. The germline gives CDR1 SEHNR, CDR2 FQNEAQ (reference sequence). CDR3 length: 14 amino acids. The CDR3 region has the DNA TGTGCCAGCAGCTTAGCCCGATACACCGGGGAGCTGTTTTTT. Translating it yields CASSLARYTGELFF.

With respect to this clonotype: A read error may be the cause here, since a much bigger clone is one base away. The chain recombines TRBV4-2 with TRBJ2-7; D call uncertain. The CDR3 has 13 residues. The germline V and J ends were trimmed by 8 bases and 7 bases, with 18 bases remaining between them. CDR1 is LGHNA, CDR2 YNFKEQ, per germline. The CDR3 bases are TGTGCCAGCGGCCGCGGCAGAGCTGAAGAGCAGTACTTC. Translation: CASGRGRAEEQYF.

This clonotype was seen a few times. This chain joins TRBV5-4 and TRBJ2-3, with TRBD2 as a possible D gene (5 bases). V was shortened by 10 bases and J by 0 bases, with 12 bases between the two germline ends. CDR1 and CDR2 (germline): SGHNT, YYREEE (reference sequence). The CDR3 is 13 residues long. CDR3 residues: CALLEESTDTQYF. Written as DNA, the CDR3 is TGTGCCCTTCTGGAGGAGAGCACAGATACGCAGTATTTT.

The rearrangement uses TRBV27 and TRBJ2-7; 13 nucleotides match TRBD2. CDR1 is MNHEY and CDR2 is SMNVEV in the germline V gene (reference sequence). V was clipped by 3 bases and J by 3 bases; unmatched bases: 5. This CDR3 is 16 amino acids long. The CDR3 protein is CASSFTSGRAYYEQYF. The CDR3 nucleotides are TGTGCCAGCAGTTTTACTAGCGGGAGGGCCTACTACGAGCAGTACTTC.

In this sample, this clonotype turned up once. An end of the junction does not agree with germline; a read error may underlie this. Here the CDR3 DNA reads TGTGCCAGCAGCCATACTAGCCTCTTGGGGTCGGACACCGGGGAGCTGTATTTT. Protein product: CASSHTSLLGSDTGELYF. The rearrangement uses TRBV7-6 and TRBJ2-2, with a weak D call TRBD2 (6 bases). Germline CDR1 and CDR2: SGHVS and FNYEAQ. The CDR3 runs 18 residues. Looking up the rest from reference TRBV7-6 and TRBJ2-2 gives the full variable domain: GAGVSQSPRYKVTKRGQDVALRCDPISGHVSLYWYRQALGQGPEFLTYFNYEAQQDKSGLPNDRFSAERPEGSISTLTIQRTEQRDSAMYRCASSHTSLLGSDTGELYFGEGSRLTVL.

In its sample, this clonotype was seen a few times. The rearrangement links TRBV2 to TRBJ2-2; perhaps D is TRBD1 or TRBD2 (5 bases each). CDR1 is SNHLY and CDR2 is FYNNEI in the germline V gene. V shed 10 bases and J shed 4 bases, with 10 bases lying between them. The length of the CDR3 is 12 residues. CDR3 in amino acids: CAKEGRTGELFF. The CDR3 coding sequence is TGTGCCAAAGAGGGGCGCACCGGGGAGCTGTTTTTT.

This chain joins TRBV28 and TRBJ2-5; 7 bases map to TRBD2. The J segment lost 1 base and the V segment lost 5 bases, leaving 10 bases of the junction unmatched. The germline V gene encodes CDR1 MDHEN and CDR2 SYDVKM. CDR3 length: 16 amino acids. The CDR3 DNA reads TGTGCCAGCAGTCCACGGACTAGTCGTGCCCAAGAGACCCAGTACTTC. It yields the protein CASSPRTSRAQETQYF.

This clonotype appeared many times. This chain uses TRBV5-6 with TRBJ1-5, with D uncertain. This CDR3 is 16 amino acids long. The germline CDR1 and CDR2 sequences are SGHDT and YYEEEE. Trimming stripped 2 bases from V and 3 bases from J, with 15 bases between. The CDR3 DNA reads TGTGCCAGCAGCTTTGGGTCAGGACGCTTCAATCAGCCCCAGCATTTT. Amino acids: CASSFGSGRFNQPQHF.

This chain links TRBV4-3 with TRBJ2-7; D is perhaps TRBD1 (6 bases). The ends were cut back, 4 bases at V and 6 bases at J, with 22 bases in the middle. The CDR3 runs to 16 residues. Germline V lookup: CDR1 LGHNA, CDR2 YSLEER. CDR3 sequence (DNA): TGCGCCAGCAGCCCAGGGGTGAGAGGGGGATGGGTCGAGCAGTACTTC. Translated, it gives CASSPGVRGGWVEQYF.

This clonotype was found many times. The chain employs TRBV5-4 and TRBJ2-7, with D possibly TRBD2 on 6 matching bases. The CDR3 extends over 11 amino acids. The germline V gene encodes CDR1 SGHNT and CDR2 YYREEE (reference sequence). V dropped 1 base and J dropped 7 bases, with 6 bases sitting between them. The DNA of the CDR3 is TGTGCCAGCAGCTTGCGGGGGGAGCAGTACTTC. Amino acids: CASSLRGEQYF.

Note on this clonotype: Germline and junction disagree at one end, which may indicate a read error. V gene TRBV6-5 combines with J gene TRBJ2-2, with 7 bases lining up with TRBD1. CDR1 and CDR2 (germline): MNHEY, SVGAGI. CDR3 length equals 16 residues. The CDR3 here is CASRSDRISNTGELIF. The CDR3 coding sequence is TGTGCCAGCAGATCGGACAGGATCTCGAACACCGGGGAGCTGATTTTT.

In regard to this clonotype: The conserved phenylalanine or tryptophan is not found at the CDR3 terminus, so this likely reflects a read error. The chain couples TRBV7-2 to TRBJ1-1; D possibly corresponds to TRBD1 (5 bases). The germline gives CDR1 SGHTA, CDR2 FQGNSA. Trimming shortened V by 0 bases and J by 8 bases, and 7 bases separated the two germline ends. The CDR3 is 12 amino acids. The CDR3, as DNA: TGTGCCAGCAGCTTAGCTGGGACCGAAGCTTTCCTT. This sequence encodes CASSLAGTEAFL.

V gene TRBV6-2 or TRBV6-3 combines with J gene TRBJ2-7, with 10 bases fitting TRBD2. The V gene's germline CDR1 is MNHEY and CDR2 SVGEGT. The CDR3 length is 15 residues. The trim removed 6 bases at V and 5 bases at J, leaving 10 bases unmatched. The CDR3, as DNA: TGTGCCAGCAGCCTCCTAGCGGGAGAAGGGGACGAGCAGTACTTC. Translated: CASSLLAGEGDEQYF.